The 13 T cell receptor beta chains listed next were all sequenced from one sample in a study of blood T cell repertoires in COVID-19. Libraries were prepared by immunoSEQ multiplex PCR; TCRdb keeps only in-frame clonotypes and omits some of them. The sample lists around 250,000 clones, roughly 86% seen once, with 1.6% in the top ten. Sequenced material: peripheral blood. The receptors were sampled from a woman in her fifties or sixties who had recovered from COVID-19.

This chain connects TRBV29-1 to TRBJ2-2; possibly TRBD2 for D (5 bases). Germline lookup yields CDR1 SQVTM and CDR2 ANQGSEA. CDR3 length: 14 residues. V was pared by 5 bases and J by 5 bases, with 15 bases between. The CDR3 reads CSVRETTGTGELFF. CDR3 DNA sequence: TGCAGCGTTCGGGAAACGACTGGGACCGGGGAGCTGTTTTTT.

The V call is TRBV5-4, the J call TRBJ1-2; D perhaps matches TRBD1 (5 bases). Trimming removed 3 bases from V and 5 bases from J, with 17 bases in between. The CDR3 covers 15 residues. Germline loops: CDR1 SGHNT, CDR2 YYREEE (reference sequence). CDR3 sequence (DNA): TGTGCCAGCAGCTCAGGACAATCGGTGGTATATGGCTACACCTTC. It translates to CASSSGQSVVYGYTF.

This chain connects TRBV28 to TRBJ2-7; D not certain. V was cut by 5 bases and J by 2 bases, with 28 bases left in between. The CDR3 totals 19 residues. Per the germline V gene, CDR1 is MDHEN and CDR2 is SYDVKM. The CDR3 coding sequence is TGTGCCAGCAGTCCTTTATGGGCCCGAAGAGTACAGCTCACCTACGAGCAGTACTTC. It yields the protein CASSPLWARRVQLTYEQYF.

This rearrangement joins TRBV5-1 to TRBJ1-5, with D possibly TRBD1 on 5 matching bases. Trimming stripped 3 bases from V and 4 bases from J, with 14 bases between. The CDR3 sequence is 15 residues long. CDR1 is SGHRS, CDR2 YFSETQ, per germline. CDR3 residues: CASSYAGGRNQPQHF. The CDR3 coding sequence is TGCGCCAGCAGCTACGCCGGGGGAAGAAATCAGCCCCAGCATTTT.

The rearrangement uses TRBV2 and TRBJ2-1; 7 bases map to TRBD1. This CDR3 comprises 13 residues. V was clipped by 9 bases and J by 8 bases; unmatched bases: 10. CDR1 is SNHLY, CDR2 FYNNEI, per germline. The CDR3 reads CASHRDRYDEQFF. DNA for the CDR3: TGTGCCAGTCACCGGGACAGATACGATGAGCAGTTCTTC.

About this clone: Other nucleotide sequences from this sample produce the same CDR3. CDR3 in DNA: TGCGCCAGCAGCTTGGGACAGGGGGTCCCCTACGAGCAGTACTTC. This translates into CASSLGQGVPYEQYF. The chain uses TRBV5-1 and TRBJ2-7, with 9 nucleotides matching TRBD1. The CDR3 loop spans 15 amino acids. The junction had 3 bases not matched to a gene; V was cut back by 0 bases and J by 2 bases. Germline V lookup: CDR1 SGHRS, CDR2 YFSETQ.

The V and J genes are TRBV19 and TRBJ1-4; D remains ambiguous. There are 14 residues in the CDR3. Germline V lookup: CDR1 LNHDA, CDR2 SQIVND (reference sequence). The V end lost 3 bases, the J end lost 11 bases, and 16 bases lay between the germline ends. CDR3 bases: TGTGCCAGTAGTATGGACCGCGATAGGGAGAAACTGTTTTTT. Its translation is CASSMDRDREKLFF.

The chain is built from TRBV4-2 and TRBJ2-3, with TRBD2 matching over 10 bases. Germline lookup yields CDR1 LGHNA and CDR2 YNFKEQ. With 0 bases clipped from V and 1 base from J, the junction kept 7 bases outside the gene matches. The CDR3 is 18 residues long. CDR3 DNA: TGTGCCAGCAGCCAAGAGGGAGCGGGGGGGCCGGGCACAGATACGCAGTATTTT. The encoded protein is CASSQEGAGGPGTDTQYF.

The table lists this clone with a few counts. The V call is TRBV18, the J call TRBJ1-5; D unresolved. CDR1 and CDR2 from the germline V gene are KGHSH and LQKENI. The CDR3 sequence is 15 residues long. V was trimmed by 3 bases and J by 3 bases, leaving 12 bases between them. The CDR3 protein is CASSPAAGVNQPQHF. CDR3 sequence (DNA): TGTGCCAGCTCACCCGCAGCCGGGGTCAATCAGCCCCAGCATTTT.

V is TRBV19 and J is TRBJ2-7, with 12 bases identical to TRBD1. The CDR3 contains 15 residues. Germline assignment: CDR1 LNHDA and CDR2 SQIVND (reference sequence). V gave up 2 bases and J gave up 5 bases; unmatched junction bases: 4. The CDR3 sequence: CASSILGTGGDEQYF. The DNA for the CDR3 is TGTGCCAGTAGTATACTTGGGACAGGGGGCGACGAGCAGTACTTC.

This clone was observed a single time. The rearrangement joins TRBV3-1 (or the pseudogene TRBV3-2) to TRBJ2-7; no firm D call. The germline V gene encodes CDR1 LGHDT and CDR2 YNNKEL (reference sequence). The CDR3 is 14 amino acids. Between the trimmed V and J ends, which lost 4 bases and 1 base, there was a span of 11 bases. The CDR3 region has the DNA TGTGCCAGCAGCCGGCCGGGTTTTTCCTACGAGCAGTACTTC. Its protein product is CASSRPGFSYEQYF.

V usage is TRBV4-3 and J usage is TRBJ1-6; 9 nucleotides line up with TRBD1. Germline V lookup: CDR1 LGHNA, CDR2 YSLEER. The CDR3 length is 16 residues. J lost 7 bases, V lost 2 bases, and 6 bases had no gene match. The CDR3 loop reads CASSQPGQGRNSPLHF. The CDR3 nucleotides are TGCGCCAGCAGCCAACCGGGACAGGGTAGAAATTCACCCCTCCACTTT.

The chain recombines TRBV5-5 with TRBJ1-5, with D maybe TRBD1 (5 bases). This CDR3 is built from 14 residues. In germline, CDR1 is SGHKS, CDR2 YYEKEE (reference sequence). V gave up 4 bases and J gave up 4 bases, with 12 bases separating them. CDR3: CASSARTLNQPQHF. CDR3 DNA: TGTGCCAGCAGCGCCCGGACACTGAATCAGCCCCAGCATTTT.